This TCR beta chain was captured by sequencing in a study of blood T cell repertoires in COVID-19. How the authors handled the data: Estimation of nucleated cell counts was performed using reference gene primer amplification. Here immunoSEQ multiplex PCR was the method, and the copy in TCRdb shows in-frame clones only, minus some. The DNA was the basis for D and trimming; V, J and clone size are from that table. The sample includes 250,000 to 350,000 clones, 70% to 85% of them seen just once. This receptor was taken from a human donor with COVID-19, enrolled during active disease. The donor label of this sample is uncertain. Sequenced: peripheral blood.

CDR3 region: CASSPREAAYEQYF. The CDR3 region has the DNA TGTGCCAGCTCACCGCGGGAGGCGGCCTACGAGCAGTACTTC. The chain recombines TRBV18 with TRBJ2-7, with TRBD2 matching over 8 bases. The germline V gene has CDR1 KGHSH and CDR2 LQKENI. This CDR3 has 14 residues. The ends lost 3 bases at V and 2 bases at J; junction bases unmatched: 3.